This is a list of T cell receptor beta chains from one sample in a study of cytomegalovirus exposure and HLA in healthy donors. Only in-frame clones appear in the TCRdb table, and some are missing; sequencing was by immunoSEQ multiplex PCR. The profile shows approximately 120,000 clones, 83% of them singletons. The sequenced material came from PBMCs. These receptors originate from a woman in her forties in good health and CMV-seropositive. Both conserved end residues are part of each CDR3. Fields, in order: CDR3 length, V gene, J gene, clone size, D gene, CDR3 protein, CDR3 DNA. D genes are given only for firm matches. Some rows mark clone size as missing; the rest say once, few, many or name a class of expanded clone.

>13|TRBV6-1|TRBJ2-1|-|-
CASMELGQTEQFF
TGTGCCAGCATGGAGTTGGGTCAAACTGAGCAGTTCTTC
>15|TRBV5-1|TRBJ1-1|-|-
CASSLEAGPNTEAFF
TGCGCCAGCAGCTTGGAAGCAGGGCCTAACACTGAAGCTTTCTTT
>15|TRBV28|TRBJ2-5|-|TRBD1
CASSLTRQGKETQYF
TGTGCCAGCAGTTTAACGAGACAGGGCAAAGAGACCCAGTACTTC
>13|TRBV5-1|TRBJ2-7|-|TRBD2
CASSWTSYYEQYF
TGCGCCAGCAGCTGGACTAGCTACTACGAGCAGTACTTC
>15|TRBV28|TRBJ1-5|once|TRBD1
CASSLGQGSNQPQHF
TGTGCCAGCAGTTTGGGACAGGGGAGCAATCAGCCCCAGCATTTT
>15|TRBV29-1|TRBJ2-1|-|-
CSVVGGASSYNEQFF
TGCAGCGTTGTAGGCGGGGCTAGCTCCTACAATGAGCAGTTCTTC
>17|TRBV28|TRBJ2-7|-|TRBD1
CASSLSVRTGHSYEQYF
TGTGCCAGCAGTTTATCCGTGCGGACAGGGCACTCCTACGAGCAGTACTTC
>14|TRBV6-1|TRBJ1-1|-|-
CASSDCREVAEAFF
TGTGCCAGCAGTGACTGCAGGGAAGTGGCTGAAGCTTTCTTT
>13|TRBV5-1|TRBJ1-1|few|-
CASSLAGNTEAFF
TGCGCCAGCAGCTTGGCCGGGAACACTGAAGCTTTCTTT
>16|TRBV14|TRBJ2-7|-|-
CASSQDSLAWGHEQYF
TGTGCCAGCAGCCAAGATTCACTAGCCTGGGGCCACGAGCAGTACTTC
>15|TRBV4-1|TRBJ2-7|-|TRBD2
CASSQGQREWGEQYF
TGCGCCAGCAGCCAAGGACAGCGGGAGTGGGGGGAGCAGTACTTC
>14|TRBV30|TRBJ2-7|-|-
CAWKNVGGSYEQYF
TGTGCCTGGAAAAATGTCGGGGGATCCTACGAGCAGTACTTC
>14|TRBV7-8|TRBJ1-5|-|-
CASSAPGLTQPQHF
TGTGCCAGCAGCGCCCCAGGGTTAACCCAGCCCCAGCATTTT
>12|TRBV18|TRBJ1-5|-|-
CASSPSGQPQHF
TGTGCCAGCTCACCGTCGGGTCAGCCCCAGCATTTT
>15|TRBV7-8|TRBJ2-5|once|TRBD1
CASSLRDRGLETQYF
TGTGCCAGCAGCCTCCGGGACAGGGGGCTCGAGACCCAGTACTTC
>15|TRBV28|TRBJ2-1|once|-
CASSLSLVAGEPRFF
TGTGCCAGCAGTTTAAGCTTAGTTGCCGGGGAACCACGGTTCTTC
>15|TRBV2|TRBJ1-4|-|TRBD1
CASSEATGGREKLFF
TGTGCCAGCAGTGAAGCGACAGGGGGAAGGGAAAAACTGTTTTTT
>15|TRBV19|TRBJ1-5|-|-
CASSIGTYSNQPQHF
TGTGCCAGTAGTATAGGGACATATAGCAATCAGCCCCAGCATTTT
>12|TRBV5-1|TRBJ1-2|-|-
CASSFDRMVYTF
TGCGCCAGCAGCTTCGACAGGATGGTATACACCTTC
>14|TRBV4-1|TRBJ1-5|-|-
CASSQEGANQPQHF
TGCGCCAGCAGCCAAGAGGGGGCAAATCAGCCCCAGCATTTT
>13|TRBV5-6|TRBJ2-5|once|-
CASSLVGSGTQYF
TGTGCCAGCAGCTTGGTTGGGAGTGGGACCCAGTACTTC
>14|TRBV10-3|TRBJ1-1|few|TRBD1
CAITADRVNTEAFF
TGTGCCATCACCGCGGACAGGGTGAACACTGAAGCTTTCTTT
>17|TRBV14|TRBJ1-5|-|-
CASSQGKDRNFNQPQHF
TGTGCCAGCAGCCAGGGGAAAGACAGGAATTTTAATCAGCCCCAGCATTTT
>16|TRBV7-9|TRBJ2-7|-|-
CASSLTTGRPPYEQYF
TGTGCCAGCAGCTTAACGACCGGCAGGCCTCCCTACGAGCAGTACTTC
>13|TRBV29-1|TRBJ1-6|-|TRBD1
CSVMTGGNSPLHF
TGCAGCGTCATGACAGGGGGCAATTCACCCCTCCACTTT
>16|TRBV7-2|TRBJ2-1|-|-
CASSRGYDGWVWEQFF
TGTGCCAGCAGCCGGGGTTACGACGGTTGGGTTTGGGAGCAGTTCTTC
>15|TRBV11-3|TRBJ2-1|-|TRBD2
CASSLSSTSLSEQFF
TGTGCCAGCAGCTTATCCTCGACTAGCTTGAGTGAGCAGTTCTTC
>12|TRBV30|TRBJ2-5|-|-
CAWSERRGTQYF
TGTGCCTGGAGTGAGAGAAGGGGGACCCAGTACTTC
>12|TRBV5-1|TRBJ2-3|-|-
CASNPGPDTQYF
TGCGCCAGCAATCCAGGCCCAGATACGCAGTATTTT
>13|TRBV29-1|TRBJ1-1|few|TRBD1
CSSRTGGNTEAFF
TGCAGCTCCCGGACAGGGGGGAACACTGAAGCTTTCTTT
>14|TRBV11-2|TRBJ1-2|once|TRBD1
CASSGGQGVYGYTF
TGTGCCAGCAGCGGGGGACAGGGGGTCTATGGCTACACCTTC
>14|TRBV7-9|TRBJ2-1|-|-
CASSLERVNNEQFF
TGTGCCAGCAGCCTCGAGCGGGTGAACAATGAGCAGTTCTTC
>19|TRBV5-6|TRBJ2-3|-|TRBD2
CASSLWAFDLAGELDTQYF
TGTGCCAGCAGCTTGTGGGCCTTCGACCTAGCGGGAGAATTAGATACGCAGTATTTT
>16|TRBV10-3|TRBJ2-1|-|TRBD2
CAISAPTSGSVNEQFF
TGTGCCATCAGTGCCCCGACTAGCGGGAGTGTGAATGAGCAGTTCTTC
>14|TRBV30|TRBJ1-1|-|TRBD1
CAWSVQGDFPEAFF
TGTGCCTGGAGTGTACAGGGGGATTTCCCTGAAGCTTTCTTT
>15|TRBV9|TRBJ2-7|-|-
CASSVGSTDYYEQYF
TGTGCCAGCAGCGTAGGATCAACAGACTACTACGAGCAGTACTTC
>18|TRBV5-1|TRBJ2-6|-|-
CASSLVRGAGSGANVLTF
TGCGCCAGCAGCTTGGTCAGGGGGGCGGGCTCTGGGGCCAACGTCCTGACTTTC
>16|TRBV28|TRBJ1-4|once|TRBD1
CASSSPTGATNEKLFF
TGTGCCAGCAGTTCTCCGACAGGGGCAACTAATGAAAAACTGTTTTTT